The source of this TCR beta chain is a study of cytomegalovirus exposure and HLA in healthy donors. Trimming stripped 3 bases from V and 2 bases from J, with 13 bases between. The CDR3 runs 15 residues. Germline CDR1 reads ENHRY; CDR2 reads SYGVKD. The protocol was immunoSEQ multiplex PCR, while the TCRdb copy is restricted to in-frame clones and leaves out a portion. The sample yields 200,000 or so clones, 75% to 90% seen once. The chain recombines TRBV10-3 with TRBJ2-5, with TRBD1 as a possible D gene (6 bases). The source material was PBMCs. This TCR was sampled from a man aged 18 to 30 in good health and CMV-seropositive. The CDR3 bases are TGTGCCATCAGTGACCGGGGCAGGGGACAAGAGACCCAGTACTTC. Protein sequence: CAISDRGRGQETQYF.